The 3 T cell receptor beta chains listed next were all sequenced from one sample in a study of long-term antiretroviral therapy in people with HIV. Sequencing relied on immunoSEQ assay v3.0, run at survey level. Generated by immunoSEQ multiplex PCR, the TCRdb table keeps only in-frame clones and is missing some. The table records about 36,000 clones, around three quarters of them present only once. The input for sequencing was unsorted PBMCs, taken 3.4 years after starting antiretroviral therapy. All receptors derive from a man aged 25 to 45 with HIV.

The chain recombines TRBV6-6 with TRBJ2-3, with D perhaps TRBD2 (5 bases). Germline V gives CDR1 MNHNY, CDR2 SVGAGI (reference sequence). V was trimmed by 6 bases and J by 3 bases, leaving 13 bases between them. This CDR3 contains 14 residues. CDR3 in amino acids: CASRPTGNTDTQYF. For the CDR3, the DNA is TGTGCCAGCAGACCCACCGGGAATACAGATACGCAGTATTTT.

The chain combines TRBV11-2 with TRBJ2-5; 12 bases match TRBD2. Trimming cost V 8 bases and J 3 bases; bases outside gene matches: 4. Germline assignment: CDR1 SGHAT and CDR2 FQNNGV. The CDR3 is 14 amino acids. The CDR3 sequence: CASGRLAGEETQYF. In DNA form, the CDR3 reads TGTGCCAGCGGCAGACTAGCGGGAGAAGAGACCCAGTACTTC.

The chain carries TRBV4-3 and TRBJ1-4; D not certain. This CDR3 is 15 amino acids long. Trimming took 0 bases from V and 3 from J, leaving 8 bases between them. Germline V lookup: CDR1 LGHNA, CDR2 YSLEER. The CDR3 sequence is CASSQDRVPNEKLFF. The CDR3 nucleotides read TGCGCCAGCAGCCAAGATAGAGTGCCTAATGAAAAACTGTTTTTT.